One and the same sample provided the 5 T cell receptor beta chains below, sequenced in a study of regulatory T cells in long-lasting Graves disease (dated by TCRdb to the early 2020s). The library relied on multiplex PCR. TCRdb lists the instrument as Illumina HiSeq 4000. iRepertoire HTBI primers and Arm-PCR amplification of CDR3 regions were used to construct TCR beta libraries. Through fastp at Q25 and MiXCR, TCRdb rebuilt clones from the public reads, retaining in-frame beta chains. CDR3 protein sequences are deduplicated, and each keeps its most common genes and DNA. Present in this sample are 300,000 to 400,000 distinct CDR3 sequences, around 16% of which were seen just once. Approximately 21% of the sample is taken by the ten largest. Interpreted using the paper, the time point label stands for: newly diagnosed GD, antithyroid drugs for less than 3 months. RNA was extracted from PBMCs in TRIzol for both TCR sequencing and RNA sequencing.

The sequencing here drew on peripheral blood mononuclear cells (PBMCs), taken at new diagnosis, from a patient treated with antithyroid drugs. These receptors originate from a female donor with Graves disease.

This clonotype came up many times. The chain couples TRBV28 to TRBJ2-1; 8 bases line up with TRBD2. Germline assignment: CDR1 MDHEN and CDR2 SYDVKM. With V trimmed by 6 bases and J by 1 base, 14 bases remained unmatched. The CDR3 sequence is 18 residues long. The CDR3 loop is CASSALLASGGSYNEQFF. For the CDR3, the DNA is TGTGCCAGCAGCGCCCTGCTCGCGTCGGGAGGGTCCTACAATGAGCAGTTCTTC.

This clonotype was seen many times. V is TRBV7-2 and J is TRBJ2-7; 7 bases match TRBD1. The CDR3 has 14 amino acids. Trimming at V came to 5 bases and at J to 2 bases, leaving 6 bases not matched to a gene. CDR1 SGHTA and CDR2 FQGNSA come from the germline V gene. The CDR3 is CASSKQGYTYEQYF. The CDR3 DNA sequence: TGTGCCAGCAGCAAACAGGGGTACACCTACGAGCAGTACTTC.

This chain joins TRBV3-1 and TRBJ2-7; D gene unclear. The V end lost 3 bases, the J end lost 2 bases, and 5 bases lay between the germline ends. Germline V CDR1 and CDR2: LGHDT, YNNKEL (reference sequence). The CDR3 contains 12 residues. CDR3 DNA: TGTGCCAGCAGCCAGCTAGCCTACGAGCAGTACTTC. Translation gives CASSQLAYEQYF.

This clonotype was seen a handful of times. The CDR3 sequence: CASGRGGTEAFF. The CDR3 DNA is TGTGCCAGCGGGCGAGGGGGAACTGAAGCTTTCTTT. The genes are TRBV14 and TRBJ1-1, with TRBD1 as a possible D gene (6 bases). CDR1 and CDR2 from the germline V gene are SGHDN and FVKESK. The germline V and J ends were trimmed by 8 bases and 5 bases, with 12 bases remaining between them. This CDR3 is built from 12 residues.

This clonotype was recorded many times. The chain has TRBV28 and TRBJ2-6; TRBD2 is a possible D gene (5 bases). This CDR3 is built from 17 residues. Germline V gives CDR1 MDHEN, CDR2 SYDVKM. The V end lost 2 bases, the J end lost 0 bases, and 11 bases lay between the germline ends. The CDR3 DNA sequence: TGTGCCAGCAGTTTAGCGGGCCCGAGCTCTGGGGCCAACGTCCTGACTTTC. Translating gives CASSLAGPSSGANVLTF.